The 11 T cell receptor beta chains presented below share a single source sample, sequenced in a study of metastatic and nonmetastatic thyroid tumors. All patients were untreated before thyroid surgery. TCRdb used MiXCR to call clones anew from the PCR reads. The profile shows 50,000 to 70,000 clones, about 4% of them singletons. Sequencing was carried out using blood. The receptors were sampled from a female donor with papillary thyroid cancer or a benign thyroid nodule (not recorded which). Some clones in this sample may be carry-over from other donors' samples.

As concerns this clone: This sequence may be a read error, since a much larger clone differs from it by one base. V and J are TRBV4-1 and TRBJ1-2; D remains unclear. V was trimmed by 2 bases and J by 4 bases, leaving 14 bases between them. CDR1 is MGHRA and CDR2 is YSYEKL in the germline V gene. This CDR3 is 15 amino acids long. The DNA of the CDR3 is TGCGCCAGCAGCCAATTCGCTGGGCAGAGCTATGGCTACACCTTC. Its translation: CASSQFAGQSYGYTF.

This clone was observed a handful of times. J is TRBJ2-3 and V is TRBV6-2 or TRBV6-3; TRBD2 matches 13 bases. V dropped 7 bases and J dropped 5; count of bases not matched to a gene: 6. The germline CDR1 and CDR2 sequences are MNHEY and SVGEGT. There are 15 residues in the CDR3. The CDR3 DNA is TGTGCCAGCAAACTAGCGGGAGGGGGAGTAGATACGCAGTATTTT. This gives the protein CASKLAGGGVDTQYF.

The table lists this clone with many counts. The CDR3 sequence: CSAQSSSDIQYF. In nucleotides, the CDR3 is TGCAGTGCCCAATCTAGCTCGGACATTCAGTACTTC. The chain has TRBV20-1 and TRBJ2-4, with D possibly TRBD2 on 5 matching bases. The CDR3 has 12 residues. V lost 6 bases, J lost 8 bases, and 14 bases lay in between. CDR1 is DFQATT, CDR2 SNEGSKA, per germline (reference sequence).

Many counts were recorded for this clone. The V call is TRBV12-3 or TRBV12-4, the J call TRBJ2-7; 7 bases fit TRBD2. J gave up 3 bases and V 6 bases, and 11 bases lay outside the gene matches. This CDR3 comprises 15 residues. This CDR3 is CASSSRVAGNYEQYF. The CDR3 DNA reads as TGTGCCAGCAGCTCGAGAGTAGCGGGCAACTACGAGCAGTACTTC.

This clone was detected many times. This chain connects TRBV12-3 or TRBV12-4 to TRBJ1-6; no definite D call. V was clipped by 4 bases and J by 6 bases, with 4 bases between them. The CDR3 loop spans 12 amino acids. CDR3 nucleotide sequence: TGTGCCAGCAGTTCGACTAATTCACCCCTCCACTTT. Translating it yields CASSSTNSPLHF.

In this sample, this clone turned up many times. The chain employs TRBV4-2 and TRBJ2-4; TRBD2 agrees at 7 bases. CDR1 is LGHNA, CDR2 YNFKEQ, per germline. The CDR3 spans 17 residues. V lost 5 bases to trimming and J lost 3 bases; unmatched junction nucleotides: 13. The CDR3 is CASSTVAGVGGKNIQYF. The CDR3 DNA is TGTGCCAGCAGCACCGTGGCGGGAGTTGGTGGCAAAAACATTCAGTACTTC.

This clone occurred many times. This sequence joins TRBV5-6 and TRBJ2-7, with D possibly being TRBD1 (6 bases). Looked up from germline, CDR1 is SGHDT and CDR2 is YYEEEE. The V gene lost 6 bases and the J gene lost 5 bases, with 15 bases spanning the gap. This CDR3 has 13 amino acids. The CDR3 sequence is CASTLTGIDEQYF. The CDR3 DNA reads TGTGCCAGCACCCTTACAGGGATCGACGAGCAGTACTTC.

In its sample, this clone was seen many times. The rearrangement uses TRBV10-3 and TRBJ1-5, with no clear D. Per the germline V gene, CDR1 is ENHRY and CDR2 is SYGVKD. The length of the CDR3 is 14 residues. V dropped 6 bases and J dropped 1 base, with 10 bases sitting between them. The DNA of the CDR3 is TGTGCCATCAGACAAGATGGGAGCAATCAGCCCCAGCATTTT. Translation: CAIRQDGSNQPQHF.

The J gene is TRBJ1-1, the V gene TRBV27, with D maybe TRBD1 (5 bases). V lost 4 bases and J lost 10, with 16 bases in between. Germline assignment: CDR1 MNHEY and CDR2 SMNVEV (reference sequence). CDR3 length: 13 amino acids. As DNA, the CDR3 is TGTGCCAGCAGTTCGGGGACGGGTGGTGCAGCTTTCTTT. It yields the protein CASSSGTGGAAFF.

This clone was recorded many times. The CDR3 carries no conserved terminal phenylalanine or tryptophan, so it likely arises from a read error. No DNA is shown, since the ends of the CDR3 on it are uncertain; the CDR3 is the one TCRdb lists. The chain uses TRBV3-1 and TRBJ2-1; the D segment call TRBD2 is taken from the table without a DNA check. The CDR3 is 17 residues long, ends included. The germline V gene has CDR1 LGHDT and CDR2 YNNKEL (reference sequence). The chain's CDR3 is CASSQDFGLAGDAKNRI.

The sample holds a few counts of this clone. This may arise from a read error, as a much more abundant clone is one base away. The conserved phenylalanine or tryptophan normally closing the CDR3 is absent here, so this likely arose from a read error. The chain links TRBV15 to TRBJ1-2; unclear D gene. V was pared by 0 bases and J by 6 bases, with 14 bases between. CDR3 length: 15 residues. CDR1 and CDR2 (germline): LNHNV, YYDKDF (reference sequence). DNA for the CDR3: TGTGCCACCAGCAGAGAAGGCGTATTAAGTGATGGCTACACCTCC. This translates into CATSREGVLSDGYTS.